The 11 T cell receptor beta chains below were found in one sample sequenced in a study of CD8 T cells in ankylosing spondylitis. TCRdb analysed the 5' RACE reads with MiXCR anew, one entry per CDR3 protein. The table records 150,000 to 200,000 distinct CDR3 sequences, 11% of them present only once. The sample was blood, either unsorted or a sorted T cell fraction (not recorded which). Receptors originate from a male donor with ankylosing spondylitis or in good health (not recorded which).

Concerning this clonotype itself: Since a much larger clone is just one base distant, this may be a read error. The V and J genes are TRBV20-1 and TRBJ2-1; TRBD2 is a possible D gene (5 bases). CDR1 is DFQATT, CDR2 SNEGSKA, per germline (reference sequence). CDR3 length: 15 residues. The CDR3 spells CCASDREVSYNEQFF. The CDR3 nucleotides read TGCTGTGCTAGTGACCGGGAAGTATCCTACAATGAGCAGTTCTTC.

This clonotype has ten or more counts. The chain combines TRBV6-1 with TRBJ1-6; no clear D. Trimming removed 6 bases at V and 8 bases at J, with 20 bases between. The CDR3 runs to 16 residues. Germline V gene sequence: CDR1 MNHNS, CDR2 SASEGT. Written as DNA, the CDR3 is TGTGCCAGCAGCCGAACCCGGACCCGGTGGGATTCACCCCTCCACTTT. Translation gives CASSRTRTRWDSPLHF.

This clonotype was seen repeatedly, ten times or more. This CDR3 is CASSPGLDNEQFF. The CDR3, as DNA: TGTGCCAGCAGCCCCGGACTGGACAATGAGCAGTTCTTC. The V and J genes are TRBV7-9 and TRBJ2-1, with a possible D match to TRBD2 (5 bases). CDR1 and CDR2 from the germline V gene are SEHNR and FQNEAQ (reference sequence). Trimming pared 5 bases from V and 5 bases from J, leaving 10 bases between. The CDR3 spans 13 residues.

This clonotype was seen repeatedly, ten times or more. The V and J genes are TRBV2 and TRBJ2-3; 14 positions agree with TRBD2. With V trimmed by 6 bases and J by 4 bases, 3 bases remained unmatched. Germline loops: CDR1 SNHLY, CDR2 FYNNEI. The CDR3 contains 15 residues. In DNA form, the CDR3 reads TGTGCCAGCAGACGACTAGCGGGGGGGCCAGATACGCAGTATTTT. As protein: CASRRLAGGPDTQYF. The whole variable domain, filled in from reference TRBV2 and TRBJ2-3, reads EPEVTQTPSHQVTQMGQEVILRCVPISNHLYFYWYRQILGQKVEFLVSFYNNEISEKSEIFDDQFSVERPDGSNFTLKIRSTKLEDSAMYFCASRRLAGGPDTQYFGPGTRLTVL.

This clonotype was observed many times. As DNA, the CDR3 is TGCAGTCCCCAAGTTCGGTCGAACTACTATGGCTACACCTTC. As protein: CSPQVRSNYYGYTF. J is TRBJ1-2 and V is TRBV20-1; D is unclear. This CDR3 contains 14 residues. The V gene lost 8 bases and the J gene lost 3 bases, with 19 bases spanning the gap. Germline CDR1 DFQATT, CDR2 SNEGSKA (reference sequence).

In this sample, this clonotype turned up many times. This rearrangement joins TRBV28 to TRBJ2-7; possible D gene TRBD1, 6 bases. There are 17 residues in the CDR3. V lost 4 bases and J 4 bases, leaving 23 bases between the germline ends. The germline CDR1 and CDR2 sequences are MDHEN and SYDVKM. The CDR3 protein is CASSSTGTSFDPYEQYF. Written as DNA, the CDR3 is TGTGCCAGCAGTTCCACCGGGACATCCTTTGACCCTTACGAGCAGTACTTC. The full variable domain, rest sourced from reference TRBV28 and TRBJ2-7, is DVKVTQSSRYLVKRTGEKVFLECVQDMDHENMFWYRQDPGLGLRLIYFSYDVKMKEKGDIPEGYSVSREKKERFSLILESASTNQTSMYLCASSSTGTSFDPYEQYFGPGTRLTVT.

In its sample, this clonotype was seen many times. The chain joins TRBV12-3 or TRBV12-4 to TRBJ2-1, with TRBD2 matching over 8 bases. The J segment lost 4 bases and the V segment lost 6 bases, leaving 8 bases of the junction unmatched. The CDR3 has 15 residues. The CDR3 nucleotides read TGTGCCAGCAGAGTAGCGGGGAGTGCGTACAATGAGCAGTTCTTC. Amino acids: CASRVAGSAYNEQFF.

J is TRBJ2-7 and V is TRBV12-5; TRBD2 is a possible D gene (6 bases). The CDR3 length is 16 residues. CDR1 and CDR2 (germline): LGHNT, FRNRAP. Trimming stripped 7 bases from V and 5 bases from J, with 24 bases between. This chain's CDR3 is CASAQRETVDSNEQYF. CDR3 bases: TGTGCTAGTGCCCAACGGGAGACAGTGGATTCCAACGAGCAGTACTTC.

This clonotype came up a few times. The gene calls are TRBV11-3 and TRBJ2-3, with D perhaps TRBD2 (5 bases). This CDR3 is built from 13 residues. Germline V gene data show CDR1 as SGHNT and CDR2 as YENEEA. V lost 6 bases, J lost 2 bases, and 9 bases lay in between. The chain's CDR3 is CASRPGTTDTQYF. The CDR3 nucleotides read TGTGCCAGCAGGCCGGGAACCACAGATACGCAGTATTTT. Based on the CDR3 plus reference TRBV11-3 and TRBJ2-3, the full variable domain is EAGVVQSPRYKIIEKKQPVAFWCNPISGHNTLYWYLQNLGQGPELLIRYENEEAVDDSQLPKDRFSAERLKGVDSTLKIQPAELGDSAVYLCASRPGTTDTQYFGPGTRLTVL.

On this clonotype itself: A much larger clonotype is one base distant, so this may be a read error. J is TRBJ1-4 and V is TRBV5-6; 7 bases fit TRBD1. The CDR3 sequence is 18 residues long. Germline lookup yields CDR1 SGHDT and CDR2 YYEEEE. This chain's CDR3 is CTSSFSAVKQGKVEKLFF. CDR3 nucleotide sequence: TGTACCAGCAGCTTCTCCGCCGTTAAACAGGGGAAGGTCGAAAAACTGTTTTTT. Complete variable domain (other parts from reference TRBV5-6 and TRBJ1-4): DAGVTQSPTHLIKTRGQQVTLRCSPKSGHDTVSWYQQALGQGPQFIFQYYEEEERQRGNFPDRFSGHQFPNYSSELNVNALLLGDSALYLCTSSFSAVKQGKVEKLFFGSGTQLSVL.

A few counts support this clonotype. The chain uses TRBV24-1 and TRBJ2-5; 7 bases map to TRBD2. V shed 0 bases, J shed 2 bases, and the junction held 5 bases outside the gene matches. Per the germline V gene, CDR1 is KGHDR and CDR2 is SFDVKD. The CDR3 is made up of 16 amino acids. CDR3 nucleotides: TGTGCCACCAGTGATTTGAGTCTAGCGGATCAAGAGACCCAGTACTTC. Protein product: CATSDLSLADQETQYF.